The 19 T cell receptor beta chains reported below all come from one sample, sequenced in a study of cytomegalovirus exposure and HLA in healthy donors. PCR amplification relied on 60 Vbeta primers (plus 13 Jbeta primers). The data were produced by immunoSEQ multiplex PCR, yet TCRdb's version contains in-frame clones alone and is incomplete. The sample records more than 200,000 clones, about two thirds being singletons. Sequencing used PBMCs. These receptors all stem from a middle-aged man in good health and CMV-seropositive.

The chain has TRBV4-1 and TRBJ2-1; D gene unclear. Germline loops: CDR1 MGHRA, CDR2 YSYEKL. This CDR3 contains 12 residues. Trimming cost V 6 bases and J 6 bases, with 9 bases left between them. DNA for the CDR3: TGCGCCAGCAGTCAAAGAGGCAATGAGCAGTTCTTC. This sequence encodes CASSQRGNEQFF.

The chain is built from TRBV29-1 and TRBJ1-2, with 8 bases lining up with TRBD1. V lost 0 bases, J lost 4 bases, and 4 bases stayed unmatched. Germline CDR1 is SQVTM and CDR2 is ANQGSEA. The CDR3 contains 14 residues. CDR3 in DNA: TGCAGCGTTGAAGATAGTGGACAGGGCTATGGCTACACCTTC. Translation: CSVEDSGQGYGYTF.

The rearrangement uses TRBV27 and TRBJ1-5; D may be TRBD1 (5 bases). V was trimmed by 2 bases and J by 4 bases, leaving 6 bases between them. CDR1 and CDR2 from the germline V gene are MNHEY and SMNVEV (reference sequence). The CDR3 has 13 residues. The CDR3: CASSLNRNQPQHF. CDR3 nucleotides: TGTGCCAGCAGTTTAAACAGGAATCAGCCCCAGCATTTT.

The V and J genes are TRBV2 and TRBJ1-2, with 8 bases aligning to TRBD1. CDR3 length equals 12 residues. Germline loops: CDR1 SNHLY, CDR2 FYNNEI. V trimming: 7 bases; J trimming: 6 bases; junction bases outside the gene matches: 4. DNA of the CDR3: TGTGCCAGCAATGGACAGGGTGATGGCTACACCTTC. Amino acid sequence: CASNGQGDGYTF.

V usage is TRBV11-2 and J usage is TRBJ1-5; D remains ambiguous. V was cut by 5 bases and J by 7 bases, with 12 bases left in between. CDR3 length: 13 residues. Per germline, CDR1 SGHAT and CDR2 FQNNGV. In nucleotides, the CDR3 is TGTGCCAGCAGCCCCCATCGGTCACAGCCCCAGCATTTT. Translation gives CASSPHRSQPQHF.

This clone was seen only a few times. V usage is TRBV15 and J usage is TRBJ1-2, with 8 bases aligning to TRBD1. CDR1 LNHNV and CDR2 YYDKDF come from the germline V gene (reference sequence). This CDR3 is 15 amino acids long. The V segment lost 4 bases and the J segment 5 bases; nucleotides outside the gene matches: 9. CDR3 residues: CATSNDRGGYYGYTF. CDR3 DNA: TGTGCCACCAGCAACGACAGGGGCGGTTATTATGGCTACACCTTC. The full variable domain, with the rest looked up from reference TRBV15 and TRBJ1-2, is DAMVIQNPRYQVTQFGKPVTLSCSQTLNHNVMYWYQQKSSQAPKLLFHYYDKDFNNEADTPDNFQSRRPNTSFCFLDIRSPGLGDTAMYLCATSNDRGGYYGYTFGSGTRLTVV.

CDR3 region: CASSLASGGVSSYNEQFF. The CDR3 DNA follows: TGTGCCAGCAGCCTCGCTAGCGGGGGCGTAAGCTCCTACAATGAGCAGTTCTTC. This chain joins TRBV7-6 and TRBJ2-1; the match to TRBD2 covers 10 bases. V lost 5 bases to trimming and J lost 0 bases; unmatched junction nucleotides: 10. The CDR3 sequence is 18 residues long. Germline CDR1 reads SGHVS; CDR2 reads FNYEAQ.

This clone was seen just once. The chain recombines TRBV5-1 with TRBJ2-1; 9 bases line up with TRBD2. The germline CDR1 and CDR2 sequences are SGHRS and YFSETQ. This CDR3 is built from 14 residues. Losses at the gene ends were 0 bases for V and 12 bases for J; bases not matched to a gene: 7. Written as DNA, the CDR3 is TGCGCCAGCAGCTTGGCTGGCCTAGCGGGAATGCAGTTCTTC. Protein product: CASSLAGLAGMQFF.

The chain carries TRBV7-6 and TRBJ2-3; 7 nucleotides match TRBD2. Trimming at V came to 5 bases and at J to 3 bases, leaving 11 bases not matched to a gene. The CDR3 is made up of 16 amino acids. Germline V CDR1 and CDR2: SGHVS, FNYEAQ. Written as DNA, the CDR3 is TGTGCCAGCAGCCGGGGGGAGGAAAAAAGTACAGATACGCAGTATTTT. Its translation is CASSRGEEKSTDTQYF.

V and J are TRBV2 and TRBJ2-7; D is perhaps TRBD1 (6 bases). Deletions cut 6 bases from V and 4 bases from J, with 7 bases between. The CDR3 runs to 11 residues. CDR1 and CDR2 from the germline V gene are SNHLY and FYNNEI. CDR3 DNA sequence: TGTGCCAGCAGCGGACAGTACGAGCAGTACTTC. Residues: CASSGQYEQYF.

This clone was seen a handful of times. The chain carries TRBV6-1 and TRBJ2-7, with D tentatively TRBD2 (6 bases). The CDR3 is 13 residues long. The V gene lost 5 bases and the J gene lost 2 bases, with 10 bases spanning the gap. The germline gives CDR1 MNHNS, CDR2 SASEGT. The CDR3 region is CASSWAGTYEQYF. CDR3 coding DNA: TGTGCCAGCAGTTGGGCGGGAACCTACGAGCAGTACTTC.

The rearrangement uses TRBV5-5 and TRBJ2-3; 8 nucleotides match TRBD1. V dropped 2 bases and J dropped 1; count of bases not matched to a gene: 12. The CDR3 has 18 residues. Per the germline V gene, CDR1 is SGHKS and CDR2 is YYEKEE (reference sequence). Here the CDR3 DNA reads TGTGCCAGCAGCTTAGTTCCAGGGGGCTATGTGGGCACAGATACGCAGTATTTT. It codes for CASSLVPGGYVGTDTQYF. The whole variable domain, filled in from reference TRBV5-5 and TRBJ2-3, reads DAGVTQSPTHLIKTRGQQVTLRCSPISGHKSVSWYQQVLGQGPQFIFQYYEKEERGRGNFPDRFSARQFPNYSSELNVNALLLGDSALYLCASSLVPGGYVGTDTQYFGPGTRLTVL.

This clone appeared a few times. The chain employs TRBV4-3 and TRBJ1-4; D remains ambiguous. Germline V gives CDR1 LGHNA, CDR2 YSLEER. Trimming removed 3 bases at V and 6 bases at J, with 11 bases between. This CDR3 has 14 residues. CDR3 sequence reads: CASSQGVFDEKLFF. CDR3 DNA sequence: TGCGCCAGCAGCCAGGGAGTTTTTGATGAAAAACTGTTTTTT.

The rearrangement uses TRBV11-2 and TRBJ1-5, with 7 positions matching TRBD1. CDR1 is SGHAT and CDR2 is FQNNGV in the germline V gene. V shed 5 bases, J shed 3 bases, and the junction held 7 bases outside the gene matches. The CDR3 extends over 15 amino acids. CDR3 nucleotides: TGTGCCAGCAGCCCCACAGGGGATCTCAATCAGCCCCAGCATTTT. Its protein is CASSPTGDLNQPQHF. Drawing the rest from reference TRBV11-2 and TRBJ1-5, the complete variable domain is EAGVAQSPRYKIIEKRQSVAFWCNPISGHATLYWYQQILGQGPKLLIQFQNNGVVDDSQLPKDRFSAERLKGVDSTLKIQPAKLEDSAVYLCASSPTGDLNQPQHFGDGTRLSIL.

CDR3 nucleotide sequence: TGTGCCAGCAGCTTGGGTTCGGTCTCTGGGGCCAACGTCCTGACTTTC. As protein: CASSLGSVSGANVLTF. The gene calls are TRBV5-6 and TRBJ2-6; D is uncertain. In germline, CDR1 is SGHDT, CDR2 YYEEEE. V lost 0 bases to trimming and J lost 0 bases, with 7 bases between them. This CDR3 spans 16 amino acids.

V is TRBV7-2 and J is TRBJ1-2; no clear D gene. Germline V lookup: CDR1 SGHTA, CDR2 FQGNSA. Between the trimmed V and J ends, which lost 4 bases and 4 bases, there was a span of 16 bases. The CDR3 loop spans 15 amino acids. The CDR3 DNA reads as TGTGCCAGCAGCTCGCGCGGCGGGGTCGGCTATGGCTACACCTTC. It yields the protein CASSSRGGVGYGYTF.

This rearrangement joins TRBV4-1 to TRBJ2-7; TRBD2 agrees at 9 bases. The V and J ends lost 0 bases and 2 bases, in that order; junction bases with no gene match: 5. The V gene's germline CDR1 is MGHRA and CDR2 YSYEKL. The CDR3 extends over 16 amino acids. This CDR3 reads CASSQELLAGPYEQYF. Written as DNA, the CDR3 is TGCGCCAGCAGCCAAGAATTGCTAGCGGGGCCCTACGAGCAGTACTTC.

The chain carries TRBV9 and TRBJ2-1, with a tentative D call TRBD1 (6 bases). Per the germline V gene, CDR1 is SGDLS and CDR2 is YYNGEE. This CDR3 spans 13 amino acids. The germline V and J ends were trimmed by 0 bases and 6 bases, with 7 bases remaining between them. The chain's CDR3 is CASSVEQGNEQFF. CDR3 nucleotide sequence: TGTGCCAGCAGCGTAGAACAGGGCAATGAGCAGTTCTTC.

J is TRBJ2-7 and V is TRBV7-2, with D perhaps TRBD1 (5 bases). Trimming pared 3 bases from V and 1 base from J, leaving 10 bases between. CDR1 is SGHTA, CDR2 FQGNSA, per germline. CDR3 length: 14 residues. As DNA, the CDR3 is TGTGCCAGCAGCTTCCTGACAGTATCCTACGAGCAGTACTTC. Translating it yields CASSFLTVSYEQYF.